The source of this T cell receptor beta chain is a study of regulatory T cells in long-lasting Graves disease. This clonotype showed up just a few times. Its antigen remains unknown. The CDR3 extends over 18 amino acids. The germline gives CDR1 DFQATT, CDR2 SNEGSKA (reference sequence). V lost 0 bases, J lost 3 bases, and 21 bases lay in between. The time point denotes: newly diagnosed GD, antithyroid drugs for less than 3 months. Following extraction of RNA from PBMCs, that RNA was used to make the TCR library. Patients of an endocrinology department in Xi'an, China, were included. Findings and limits, study-wide: Persistent patients shared more public clonotypes (under 3,000) than newly diagnosed patients (about 1,000).

Arm-PCR of CDR3 regions with iRepertoire HTBI primers generated TCR beta libraries. TCRdb reanalysed the multiplex PCR reads using MiXCR and keeps one entry per CDR3 protein. The sample contains some 500,000 distinct CDR3 sequences, around 15% of which appear only once. These records were also assigned to another study, of T cells in Graves' hyperthyroidism and ophthalmopathy. That paper adds: Clonotypes that were expanded in thyroid above 0.001 mostly appeared in blood too.

V and J are TRBV20-1 and TRBJ2-1; D might be TRBD1 or TRBD2, each matching 7 bases. The sequenced sample was peripheral blood mononuclear cells (PBMCs), obtained at new diagnosis, from a patient treated with antithyroid drugs. This TCR came from a woman aged 35-65 years with Graves disease. The CDR3 here is CSARDPLSGGASYNEQFF. The CDR3 DNA follows: TGCAGTGCTAGAGATCCCCTTTCAGGGGGGGCAAGCTACAATGAGCAGTTCTTC.